Shown below are 3 T cell receptor beta chains from a single sample sequenced in a study of blood T cell repertoires in COVID-19. The repertoire was sequenced with immunoSEQ multiplex PCR; TCRdb's copy has only in-frame clones and lacks some. The sample gives 180,000 or so clones, around 82% of which show up once; about 1.2% is in the top ten. The sequencing input was peripheral blood. These receptor sequences come from a man aged 55-75 years who had recovered from COVID-19.

The V call is TRBV7-6, the J call TRBJ2-5, with 7 bases identical to TRBD1. Germline loops: CDR1 SGHVS, CDR2 FNYEAQ. Trimming cost V 5 bases and J 2 bases; bases outside gene matches: 17. CDR3 size: 18 residues. CDR3 nucleotide sequence: TGTGCCAGCAGCCTTCACCCGCTCGGGACAGAGGTACAAGAGACCCAGTACTTC. Protein product: CASSLHPLGTEVQETQYF.

This clone was observed once. The chain employs TRBV19 and TRBJ1-1, with D tentatively TRBD1 (5 bases). Trimming shortened V by 4 bases and J by 4 bases, and 10 bases separated the two germline ends. The CDR3 is made up of 13 amino acids. CDR1 LNHDA and CDR2 SQIVND come from the germline V gene (reference sequence). The CDR3 sequence: CASSTVGGTEAFF. CDR3 nucleotide sequence: TGTGCCAGTAGTACAGTCGGGGGCACTGAAGCTTTCTTT.

The chain couples TRBV3-1 (or the pseudogene TRBV3-2) to TRBJ1-1; D may be TRBD1 (5 bases). Germline V gene data show CDR1 as LGHDT and CDR2 as YNNKEL (reference sequence). V lost 5 bases to trimming and J lost 3 bases, with 10 bases between them. This CDR3 is built from 13 residues. CDR3 nucleotides: TGTGCCAGCAGCGCTGCGGGGGACACTGAAGCTTTCTTT. The encoded protein is CASSAAGDTEAFF.